Following are 4 T cell receptor beta chains from one sample sequenced in a study of Ad26.COV2.S vaccination and SARS-CoV-2 variants. Specified treatment: some 20 received Ad26.COV2.S at low or high dose, single or two shots; about 5 received placebo; per-sample allocation not given. Following the first vaccine or placebo injection, samples were taken on day 63. Sequencing was performed with immunoSEQ multiplex PCR; in TCRdb, only in-frame clones are kept and a portion is missing. In the table there are hundreds of thousands of clones, about 91% of which are singletons. The material was peripheral blood, obtained in a trial of Ad26.COV2.S vaccine versus placebo. The receptors stem from a person between 18 and 60 years old who received the Ad26.COV2.S COVID-19 vaccine or a placebo.

This clone was detected a few times. The chain links TRBV5-5 to TRBJ1-2, with D maybe TRBD1 (5 bases). The length of the CDR3 is 13 residues. V was cut by 2 bases and J by 6 bases, with 11 bases left in between. Germline-derived CDR1 and CDR2 are SGHKS and YYEKEE (reference sequence). CDR3 loop: CASSFPEGHGYTF. As DNA, the CDR3 is TGTGCCAGCAGCTTCCCGGAGGGGCATGGCTACACCTTC.

The rearrangement uses TRBV20-1 and TRBJ1-5; D uncertain. There are 11 residues in the CDR3. Germline V gene sequence: CDR1 DFQATT, CDR2 SNEGSKA (reference sequence). V was trimmed by 3 bases and J by 7 bases, leaving 7 bases between them. The CDR3 DNA reads as TGCAGTGCTAGTGGTGGGCAGCCCCAGCATTTT. It translates to CSASGGQPQHF.

This rearrangement joins TRBV7-6 to TRBJ1-1; 9 nucleotides match TRBD1. V was pared by 5 bases and J by 2 bases, with 6 bases of the junction left unmatched. Germline V gives CDR1 SGHVS, CDR2 FNYEAQ. CDR3 length: 15 amino acids. The CDR3 bases are TGTGCCAGCAGCGTCGGGACAGGGCCCAACACTGAAGCTTTCTTT. This translates into CASSVGTGPNTEAFF.

The J gene is TRBJ2-5, the V gene TRBV5-8; TRBD2 agrees at 8 bases. The CDR3 runs 16 residues. V lost 0 bases to trimming and J lost 5 bases; unmatched junction nucleotides: 9. The germline CDR1 and CDR2 sequences are SGHTS and YDEGEE. The CDR3 sequence is CASSLGTGTSTETQYF. The CDR3 DNA reads as TGTGCCAGCAGCTTGGGTACCGGGACTAGTACTGAGACCCAGTACTTC.